This T cell receptor (beta chain) comes out of a study of blood T cell repertoires in COVID-19. Study as a whole: Samples representing acute and convalescent COVID-19 were sourced from the United States, Italy and Spain.

Authors' analysis steps: Cell counts per sample came from amplifying reference gene primers. Sequencing was performed with immunoSEQ multiplex PCR; in TCRdb, only in-frame clones are kept and a portion is missing. V and J calls and clone size follow that table, whereas D and trimming were derived from the DNA. This sample has over 11,000 clones; approximately 86% occur once, and the top ten carry 5% to 7%. This CDR3 is 17 amino acids long. Germline V lookup: CDR1 MNHEY, CDR2 SMNVEV (reference sequence). V lost 6 bases, J lost 2 bases, and 15 bases stayed unmatched. Sequencing used peripheral blood. The chain joins TRBV27 to TRBJ1-1, with 7 bases that match TRBD1. The sequence derives from a human donor in a cohort sampled during active COVID-19. The CDR3 region has the DNA TGTGCCAGCAGGGGGACGAAAGACAGGGAACGAAACACTGAAGCTTTCTTT. As protein: CASRGTKDRERNTEAFF.